This TCR beta chain originates from a study of T cell responses to AZD1222 COVID-19 vaccine. CDR1 and CDR2 (germline): LNHDA, SQIVND (reference sequence). The CDR3 covers 12 residues. Trimming took 5 bases from V and 3 from J; bases not matched to a gene: 1. Comments on this clone: Its antigen is as yet unknown.

General study points: The sample set comprised mostly white British donors with more females, and clonal diversity was possibly underestimated. It was only after the peak T cell response that any repertoires were sampled.

The data were produced by immunoSEQ multiplex PCR, yet TCRdb's version contains in-frame clones alone and is incomplete. This sample has around 140,000 clones; over 90% occur once, and the top ten carry 5% to 6.5%. This clonotype originated in an adult in good health. This rearrangement joins TRBV19 to TRBJ2-7; 7 bases are shared with TRBD2. The sequenced sample was peripheral blood, obtained on day 0 of AZD1222 vaccination. In DNA, the CDR3 is TGTGCCAGTAGTCCTAGCGGCTACGAGCAGTACTTC. Amino acids: CASSPSGYEQYF.